One T cell receptor beta chain is described in this entry. This table comes from immunoSEQ multiplex PCR, and its TCRdb copy is limited to in-frame clones, with some not included. The table records approximately 160,000 clones, around 90% of them present only once. The CDR3 contains 14 residues. Trimming took off 5 bases at V and 1 base at J, with 11 bases between the two ends. The germline gives CDR1 SGHVS, CDR2 FQNEAQ. The sample belongs to a study of T cell responses to AZD1222 COVID-19 vaccine. The TCR originated in an adult in good health. The chain couples TRBV7-8 to TRBJ1-1, with no clear D. The sequenced sample was peripheral blood, obtained on day 0 of AZD1222 vaccination. CDR3 protein: CASSHLGGNTEAFF. As DNA, the CDR3 is TGTGCCAGCAGCCACCTGGGTGGGAACACTGAAGCTTTCTTT.